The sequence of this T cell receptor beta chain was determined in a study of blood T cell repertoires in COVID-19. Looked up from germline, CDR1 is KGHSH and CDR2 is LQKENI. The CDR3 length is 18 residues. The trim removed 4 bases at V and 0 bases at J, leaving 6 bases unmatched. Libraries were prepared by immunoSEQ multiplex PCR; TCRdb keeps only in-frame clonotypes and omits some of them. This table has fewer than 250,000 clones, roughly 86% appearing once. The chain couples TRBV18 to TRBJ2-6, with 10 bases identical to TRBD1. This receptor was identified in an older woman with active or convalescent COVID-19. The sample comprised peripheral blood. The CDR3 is CASSLTGTGDSGANVLTF. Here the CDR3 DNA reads TGTGCCAGCTCACTCACCGGGACAGGGGACTCTGGGGCCAACGTCCTGACTTTC.